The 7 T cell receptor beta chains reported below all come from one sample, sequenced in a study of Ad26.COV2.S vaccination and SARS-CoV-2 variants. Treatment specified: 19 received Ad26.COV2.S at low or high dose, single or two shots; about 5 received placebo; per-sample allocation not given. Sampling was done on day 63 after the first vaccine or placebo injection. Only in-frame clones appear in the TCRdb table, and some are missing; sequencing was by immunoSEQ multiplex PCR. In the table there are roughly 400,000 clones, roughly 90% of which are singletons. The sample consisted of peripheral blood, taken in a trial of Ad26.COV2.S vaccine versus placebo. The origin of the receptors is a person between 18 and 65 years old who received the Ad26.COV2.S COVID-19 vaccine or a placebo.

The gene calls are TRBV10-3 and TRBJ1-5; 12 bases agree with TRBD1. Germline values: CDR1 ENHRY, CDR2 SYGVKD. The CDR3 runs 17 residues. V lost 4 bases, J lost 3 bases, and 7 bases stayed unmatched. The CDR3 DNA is TGTGCCATCAGTGCGGGACAGGGGGCGGCAGACAATCAGCCCCAGCATTTT. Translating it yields CAISAGQGAADNQPQHF.

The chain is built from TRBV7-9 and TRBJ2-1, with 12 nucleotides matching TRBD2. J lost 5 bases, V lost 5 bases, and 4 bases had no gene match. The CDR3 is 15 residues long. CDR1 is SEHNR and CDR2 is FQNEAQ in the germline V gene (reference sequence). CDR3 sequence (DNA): TGTGCCAGCAGCCGGACTAGCGGGACCCACAATGAGCAGTTCTTC. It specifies CASSRTSGTHNEQFF.

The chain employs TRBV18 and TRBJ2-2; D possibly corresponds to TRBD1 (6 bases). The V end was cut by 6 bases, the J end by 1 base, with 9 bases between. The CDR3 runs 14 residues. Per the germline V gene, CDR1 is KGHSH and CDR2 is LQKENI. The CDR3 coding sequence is TGTGCCAGCTCGAGGACAGAGAACACCGGGGAGCTGTTTTTT. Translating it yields CASSRTENTGELFF.

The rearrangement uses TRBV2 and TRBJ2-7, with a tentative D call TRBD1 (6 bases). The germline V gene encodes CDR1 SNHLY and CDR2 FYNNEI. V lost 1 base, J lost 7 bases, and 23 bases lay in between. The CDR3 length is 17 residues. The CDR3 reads CASSEGRTDPELGEQYF. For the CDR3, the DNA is TGTGCCAGCAGTGAAGGTCGGACAGATCCCGAATTGGGGGAGCAGTACTTC.

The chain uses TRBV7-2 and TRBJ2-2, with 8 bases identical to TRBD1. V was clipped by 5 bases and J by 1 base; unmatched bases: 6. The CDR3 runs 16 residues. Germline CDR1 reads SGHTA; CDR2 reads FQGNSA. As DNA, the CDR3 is TGTGCCAGCAGCAAGGGACAGGCCAAGAACACCGGGGAGCTGTTTTTT. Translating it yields CASSKGQAKNTGELFF.

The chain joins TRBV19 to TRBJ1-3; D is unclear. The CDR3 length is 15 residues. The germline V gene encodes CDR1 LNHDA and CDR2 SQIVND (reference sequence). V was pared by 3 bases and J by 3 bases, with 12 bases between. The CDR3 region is CASSIGRSGGNTIYF. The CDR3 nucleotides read TGTGCCAGTAGTATCGGGAGGTCCGGTGGAAACACCATATATTTT.

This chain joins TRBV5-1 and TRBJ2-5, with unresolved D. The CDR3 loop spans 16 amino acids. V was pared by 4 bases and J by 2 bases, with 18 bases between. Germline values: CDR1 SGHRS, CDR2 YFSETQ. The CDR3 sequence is CASSPQVHGQQETQYF. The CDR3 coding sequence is TGCGCCAGCAGCCCTCAGGTCCATGGCCAACAAGAGACCCAGTACTTC.